The 9 T cell receptor beta chains reported below all come from one sample, sequenced in a study of blood T cell repertoires in COVID-19. Using immunoSEQ multiplex PCR, the repertoire was profiled, and TCRdb retains in-frame clones only, with some absent. Here the sample spans roughly 48,000 clones, 77% being singletons. The sequenced sample was peripheral blood. The receptors here all came from a human donor with active or convalescent COVID-19. The donor label of this sample is uncertain.

The chain recombines TRBV11-3 with TRBJ2-7; D remains ambiguous. Trimming removed 2 bases at V and 4 bases at J, with 3 bases between. The CDR3 length is 11 residues. CDR1 and CDR2 from the germline V gene are SGHNT and YENEEA. In DNA form, the CDR3 reads TGTGCCAGCAGCTTATATTACGAGCAGTACTTC. This codes for CASSLYYEQYF.

The rearrangement uses TRBV6-2 or TRBV6-3 and TRBJ2-4; weak D call: TRBD1 (5 bases). Per the germline V gene, CDR1 is MNHEY and CDR2 is SVGEGT. CDR3 length: 19 amino acids. The V end was cut by 0 bases, the J end by 0 bases, with 18 bases between. CDR3 DNA sequence: TGTGCCAGCAGTTACTCGTATAAACCAGACAGCCTAGCCAAAAACATTCAGTACTTC. Its protein product is CASSYSYKPDSLAKNIQYF.

CDR3: CASSLSGTPEGDGYTF. The CDR3 bases are TGTGCCAGCAGCTTATCCGGGACTCCGGAGGGCGATGGCTACACCTTC. This rearrangement joins TRBV21-1 to TRBJ1-2. TRBV21-1 constitutes a pseudogene. CDR3 length equals 16 residues.

V gene TRBV4-2 combines with J gene TRBJ2-1; D may be TRBD2 (5 bases). The V end was cut by 4 bases, the J end by 8 bases, with 15 bases between. The CDR3 contains 14 residues. Germline assignment: CDR1 LGHNA and CDR2 YNFKEQ. The CDR3 reads CASSRGEVGDEQFF. The CDR3 region has the DNA TGTGCCAGCAGCCGCGGAGAGGTCGGGGATGAGCAGTTCTTC.

The CDR3 here is CAISESPQETQYF. In DNA, the CDR3 is TGTGCCATCAGTGAGTCCCCGCAAGAGACCCAGTACTTC. The rearrangement joins TRBV10-3 to TRBJ2-5, with D hard to call. The length of the CDR3 is 13 residues. From germline, CDR1 is ENHRY and CDR2 SYGVKD. Trimming removed 0 bases from V and 2 bases from J, with 4 bases in between.

V and J are TRBV29-1 and TRBJ2-7, with 7 bases lining up with TRBD2. Germline V gene lookup returns CDR1 SQVTM and CDR2 ANQGSEA. CDR3 size: 15 residues. J lost 0 bases, V lost 6 bases, and 11 bases had no gene match. The CDR3 DNA sequence: TGCAGCGTGCAGGGCACGCGGGAGAACTCCTACGAGCAGTACTTC. This translates into CSVQGTRENSYEQYF.

This clone has only one observation. The chain links TRBV9 to TRBJ2-5; 11 bases fit TRBD1. Germline CDR1 is SGDLS and CDR2 is YYNGEE. V lost 2 bases and J lost 5; bases outside the gene matches: 8. CDR3 length: 16 residues. The CDR3 region has the DNA TGTGCCAGCAGCGTTACCGGGACAGGGGGATTTGAGACCCAGTACTTC. Its translation: CASSVTGTGGFETQYF.

The gene calls are TRBV29-1 and TRBJ1-4, with 8 bases that match TRBD1. The V segment lost 7 bases and the J segment 0 bases; nucleotides outside the gene matches: 13. Looked up from germline, CDR1 is SQVTM and CDR2 is ANQGSEA. CDR3 length: 17 amino acids. In DNA, the CDR3 is TGCAGCGCTTACCAGACAGGGGCGAGTCCAACTAATGAAAAACTGTTTTTT. Amino acid sequence: CSAYQTGASPTNEKLFF.

The genes are TRBV19 and TRBJ2-7; a possible D gene is TRBD2 (5 bases). Germline assignment: CDR1 LNHDA and CDR2 SQIVND (reference sequence). V was pared by 0 bases and J by 4 bases, with 7 bases between. This CDR3 is 13 amino acids long. CDR3 DNA sequence: TGTGCCAGTAGTATAGATCGCGGGTACGAGCAGTACTTC. It codes for CASSIDRGYEQYF.